This T cell receptor beta chain came from a study of beta chain features in type 1 diabetes. In the study overall: Across every sample, 107,917,701 sorted cells were examined in total. The study's findings and limits: When VDJ junctions were examined, type 1 diabetes patients showed fewer insertions and more deletions. Type 1 diabetes patients showed a moderate but significant shortening of TCRB CDR3s in all four CD4+ subsets.

Each population that was sorted was more than 95% pure. Sequencing targeted expressed TCRB transcripts, as all isolated RNA had been reverse transcribed. Measured with immunoSEQ multiplex PCR; TCRdb has only the in-frame clones, and not every one. There are 15,000 or so clones in the sample; more than 55% occur only once, and 0.57% lies in the top ten. This clone appeared a few times. The antigen remains undetermined. This receptor was taken from a young woman with type 1 diabetes. Material for sequencing was stem cell memory CD4+ T cells from blood.

CDR3 coding DNA: TGTGCCAGCAGCCGGGACAGGGGCATCTACGAGCAGTACTTC. This encodes CASSRDRGIYEQYF. This chain uses TRBV7-2 with TRBJ2-5, with 10 bases fitting TRBD1. TRBJ2-7 explains the end of the DNA better; the J call may be wrong. The germline V gene encodes CDR1 SGHTA and CDR2 FQGNSA. This CDR3 spans 14 amino acids.